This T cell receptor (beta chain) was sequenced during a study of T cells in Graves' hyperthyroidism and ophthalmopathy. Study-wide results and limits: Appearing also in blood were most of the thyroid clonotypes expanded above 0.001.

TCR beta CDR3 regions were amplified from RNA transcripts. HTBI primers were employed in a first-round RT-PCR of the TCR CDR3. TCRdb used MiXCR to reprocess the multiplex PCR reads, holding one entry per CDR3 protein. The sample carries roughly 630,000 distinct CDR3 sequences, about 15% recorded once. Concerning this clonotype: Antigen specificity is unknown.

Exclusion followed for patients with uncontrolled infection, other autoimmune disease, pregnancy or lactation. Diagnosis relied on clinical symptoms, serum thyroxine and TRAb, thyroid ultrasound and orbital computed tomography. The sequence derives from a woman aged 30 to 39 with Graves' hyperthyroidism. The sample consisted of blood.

CDR3 amino acids: CASSPLGRDSPYNEQFF. The CDR3 DNA sequence: TGTGCCAGCAGTCCTTTGGGGCGGGATAGTCCCTACAATGAGCAGTTCTTC. The V and J genes are TRBV25-1 and TRBJ2-1, with D possibly TRBD2 on 6 matching bases. The ends were cut back, 5 bases at V and 2 bases at J, with 19 bases in the middle. Per the germline V gene, CDR1 is MGHDK and CDR2 is SYGVNS. This CDR3 contains 17 residues.